This T cell receptor beta chain was found in a study of shared clonotypes between healthy human individuals. Study background: The cohort had two women and a few men, ages 18 to 49.

The CDR3 is made up of 11 amino acids. The germline gives CDR1 DFQATT, CDR2 SNEGSKA (reference sequence). Trimming shortened V by 4 bases and J by 12 bases, and 15 bases separated the two germline ends. CD45RO negativity and positive selection for CCR7 defined naive CD8 cells, a population that excluded terminally differentiated effector memory CD45RA+ cells. Healthy HIV-negative adults with no recent acute infections or vaccinations were recruited as donors. Original processing methods: Filtering differed because ImmunoSEQ produced junction-only sequences that carried no quality scores. Sequencing was performed with immunoSEQ multiplex PCR; in TCRdb, only in-frame clones are kept and a portion is missing. The V and J calls and clone size come from that table; D and trimming were worked out from the DNA. The data contain 2 million or so clones, about 95% of them singletons.

Input material: naive CD8+ T cells sorted from blood. This chain uses TRBV20-1 with TRBJ1-2; D is unresolved. This clonotype was obtained from a young man in good health. CDR3 region: CSATGPIGDTF. Written as DNA, the CDR3 is TGCAGTGCTACTGGGCCAATTGGAGACACCTTC.